The rows below give T cell receptor beta chains drawn from one sample of a study of shared clonotypes between healthy human individuals. Measured with immunoSEQ multiplex PCR; TCRdb has only the in-frame clones, and not every one. The sample lists some 700,000 clones; around 91% were seen once. The sequencing input was memory CD8+ T cells from PBMCs. All receptors come from a man aged 18 to 29 in good health. Some clones in this sample may be carry-over from other donors' samples. CDR3s include the opening cysteine and the closing phenylalanine or tryptophan. D genes are given only for firm matches. Size values are once, few and many counts, or a class for expanded clones, and some rows have none.

v_gene	d_gene	j_gene	len	abundance	CDR3nt	CDR3aa
TRBV27	.	TRBJ1-1	13	.	TGTGCCAGCAGCTACGGACGGGTAGGGTCTGCTTTCTTT	CASSYGRVGSAFF
TRBV9	.	TRBJ2-7	15	.	TGTGCCAGCAGCCCGGGAAGGATGTTTACCCACGAGCAGTACTTC	CASSPGRMFTHEQYF
TRBV9	.	TRBJ2-2	15	.	TGTGCCAGCAGCGTAGGGCGGGGGAACACCGGGGAGCTGTTTTTT	CASSVGRGNTGELFF
TRBV7-9	.	TRBJ2-7	12	.	TGTGCCAGCATGGGGCAGACCTACGAGCAGTACTTC	CASMGQTYEQYF
TRBV27	.	TRBJ1-5	12	few	TGTGCCAGCAGTTCCTTAAATCAGCCCCAGCATTTT	CASSSLNQPQHF
TRBV13	.	TRBJ1-4	12	.	TGTGCCAGCAGCTGGGGGAATGAAAAACTGTTTTTT	CASSWGNEKLFF
TRBV29-1	.	TRBJ2-7	12	.	TGCAGCGTTGAAGCGGGCACCTACGAGCAGTACTTC	CSVEAGTYEQYF
TRBV10-3	.	TRBJ1-2	20	.	TGTGCCATCAGTCAGTCCGTCGTAGGACAGAGTGGGAAGATAATCTATGGCTACACCTTC	CAISQSVVGQSGKIIYGYTF
TRBV10-3	.	TRBJ1-5	14	.	TGTGCCATCAGTGGAGGGCAGGGGAATCAGCCCCAGCATTTT	CAISGGQGNQPQHF
TRBV5-6	TRBD1	TRBJ2-3	16	.	TGTGCCAGCAGCTCCCGGGACAGGGGACGCACAGATACGCAGTATTTT	CASSSRDRGRTDTQYF
TRBV5-1	TRBD2	TRBJ2-7	17	.	TGCGCCAGCAGCTTGGCCGGGACTAGCGGGAGCTCCTACGAGCAGTACTTC	CASSLAGTSGSSYEQYF
TRBV7-5	.	TRBJ2-2	19	once	TGTGCCAGAAGCTTAGTTGGCAGGGCCATCCCTTGCGACACCGGGGAGCTGTTTTTT	CARSLVGRAIPCDTGELFF
TRBV7-8	.	TRBJ1-1	13	.	TGTGCCAGCAGCTTATCTTTCATCACTGAAGCTTTCTTT	CASSLSFITEAFF
TRBV28	.	TRBJ1-1	14	few	TGTGCCAGCAGCCTCGACAGCTCAAACACTGAAGCTTTCTTT	CASSLDSSNTEAFF
TRBV14	TRBD1	TRBJ1-1	13	few	TGTGCCAGCAGCCAGGGACAGTACACTGAAGCTTTCTTT	CASSQGQYTEAFF
TRBV19	TRBD1	TRBJ1-2	13	.	TGTGCCAGCATGACCGGGACAGTCTATGGCTACACCTTC	CASMTGTVYGYTF
TRBV27	.	TRBJ1-2	15	.	TGTGCCAGCAGTTTAGAATCTAGTGGTACGTGGGGCTACACCTTC	CASSLESSGTWGYTF
TRBV7-6	.	TRBJ2-7	13	.	TGTGCCAGCAGCTTAGGTCCGTCCTACGAGCAGTACTTC	CASSLGPSYEQYF
TRBV11-2	.	TRBJ2-3	15	.	TGTGCCAGCAGCTTAAGGCCAGGTAGCACAGATACGCAGTATTTT	CASSLRPGSTDTQYF
TRBV6-5	.	TRBJ1-2	13	once	TGTGCCAGCAGTGCGACAGTTAACTATGGCTACACCTTC	CASSATVNYGYTF
TRBV6-1	TRBD1	TRBJ1-1	17	.	TGTGCCAGCAGTGGTTGGGACAGGGAGTTGATGAACACTGAAGCTTTCTTT	CASSGWDRELMNTEAFF
TRBV7-9	.	TRBJ1-5	14	.	TGTGCCAGCAGCTTAGGGGCTCCAAATCAGCCCCAGCATTTT	CASSLGAPNQPQHF
TRBV27	TRBD1	TRBJ2-1	14	.	TGTGCCAGTAAGGACAGGGGGCATTACAATGAGCAGTTCTTC	CASKDRGHYNEQFF
TRBV9	TRBD1	TRBJ1-4	13	.	TGTGCCAGCAGCGCGGACAGGGATGAAAAACTGTTTTTT	CASSADRDEKLFF
TRBV4-1	TRBD2	TRBJ2-1	14	.	TGCGCCAGCAGCCCATGGGCGGGAGTGGATGAGCAGTTCTTC	CASSPWAGVDEQFF
TRBV27	.	TRBJ1-1	15	.	TGTGCCACCCTAGACAGGCAGAACATGAACACTGAAGCTTTCTTT	CATLDRQNMNTEAFF
TRBV11-3	.	TRBJ1-1	14	.	TGTGCCAGCAGCCCACGGACGGGGAACACTGAAGCTTTCTTT	CASSPRTGNTEAFF
TRBV7-2	.	TRBJ1-3	15	.	TGTGCCAGCAGCTTCGGGATTAGCTCTGGAAACACCATATATTTT	CASSFGISSGNTIYF
TRBV5-6	.	TRBJ1-2	14	.	TGTGCCAGCAGCTGGGGTGTCGGGCATGGCGGCTACACCTTC	CASSWGVGHGGYTF
TRBV7-9	.	TRBJ1-5	12	once	TGTGCCAGCAGCCTGGGGGATCAGCCCCAGCATTTT	CASSLGDQPQHF
TRBV7-9	TRBD2	TRBJ2-1	16	.	TGTGCCAGCAGTTCGAGACTAGCGGGAGGTTACAATGAGCAGTTCTTC	CASSSRLAGGYNEQFF
TRBV6-1	.	TRBJ1-1	16	.	TGTGCCAGCAGTGAACTTCAGGGAAACATGAACACTGAAGCTTTCTTT	CASSELQGNMNTEAFF
TRBV27	.	TRBJ2-1	16	.	TGTGCCAGCAGTTTATCAAAAGCGGAAGGGATCAATGAGCAGTTCTTC	CASSLSKAEGINEQFF
TRBV5-6	TRBD1	TRBJ1-2	16	.	TGTGCCAGCAGCACTGGGACAGGGGCCAATGGGTATGGCTACACCTTC	CASSTGTGANGYGYTF
TRBV27	.	TRBJ1-1	14	once	TGTGCCAGCAGTTTATTGACCGTGAACACTGAAGCTTTCTTT	CASSLLTVNTEAFF
TRBV19	.	TRBJ2-2	17	once	TGTGCCAGTATTAGTCCCACCCAGGAGGGCCTCGGCGGGGAGCTGTTTTTT	CASISPTQEGLGGELFF
TRBV19	.	TRBJ1-4	14	.	TGTGCCAGTAGTACACAGGGTTATAATGAAAAACTGTTTTTT	CASSTQGYNEKLFF
TRBV7-6	.	TRBJ1-4	13	.	TGTGCCAGCAGCTTCAACCTTAGAGAAAAACTGTTTTTT	CASSFNLREKLFF
TRBV11-2	.	TRBJ2-2	19	.	TGTGCCAGCAGGGTAGTACGCCCGGTTTCAGCTCTGAACACCGGGGAGCTGTTTTTT	CASRVVRPVSALNTGELFF
TRBV19	TRBD2	TRBJ2-1	15	.	TGTGCCAGTAGTATTTATTACAGCGGGAGGAATGAGCAGTTCTTC	CASSIYYSGRNEQFF
TRBV7-9	.	TRBJ2-6	19	.	TGTGCCAGCAGCGAAGCGAGTGTACAGGGAAGCTCTGGAGCCAACGTCCTGACTTTC	CASSEASVQGSSGANVLTF
TRBV7-9	.	TRBJ2-7	13	.	TGTGCCAGCAGCTTAGCGCTAAACTACGAGCAGTACTTC	CASSLALNYEQYF